This T cell receptor beta chain was captured in a study of T cell responses to AZD1222 COVID-19 vaccine. Study conclusions and caveats: At baseline, seropositivity was found in only six or seven AZD1222 recipients. Two AZD1222 doses significantly raised spike-specific TCR breadth and depth over controls.

TCRdb's copy holds only in-frame clones and misses some; the assay was immunoSEQ multiplex PCR. The sample shows approximately 150,000 clones, about nine tenths of them seen only once. The V end was cut by 3 bases, the J end by 1 base, with 7 bases between. CDR3 length: 13 residues. The germline V gene has CDR1 LGHDT and CDR2 YNNKEL (reference sequence). In this sample, this clone turned up a few times. Its antigen is not known. The receptor was isolated from an adult in good health. This chain joins TRBV3-1 (or the pseudogene TRBV3-2) and TRBJ2-7, with a tentative D call TRBD2 (5 bases). The specimen was peripheral blood, collected on day 0 of AZD1222 vaccination. In DNA form, the CDR3 reads TGTGCCAGCAGCCACGGACTGTCCTACGAGCAGTACTTC. This codes for CASSHGLSYEQYF.